Shown below are 25 T cell receptor beta chains from a single sample sequenced in a study of shared clonotypes between healthy human individuals. Method: immunoSEQ multiplex PCR; TCRdb's copy keeps in-frame clones and lacks some. The sample holds 230,000 or so clones, 60% to 70% seen once. Sequencing used memory CD4+ T cells sorted from blood. Subset described: CD45RA-negative fraction. The receptors originated from a man between 25 and 39 years old in good health.

The chain is built from TRBV30 and TRBJ2-3, with 10 bases that match TRBD2. There are 17 residues in the CDR3. Germline CDR1 and CDR2: GTSNPN and SVGIG (reference sequence). V gave up 1 base and J gave up 3 bases; unmatched junction bases: 10. CDR3 protein: CAWSALWGSGRTDTQYF. DNA of the CDR3: TGTGCCTGGAGTGCCCTATGGGGTAGCGGGAGGACAGATACGCAGTATTTT.

The V gene is TRBV5-1, the J gene TRBJ1-1, with D unclear. Trimming took off 0 bases at V and 0 bases at J, with 12 bases between the two ends. CDR1 is SGHRS and CDR2 is YFSETQ in the germline V gene. This CDR3 comprises 16 residues. For the CDR3, the DNA is TGCGCCAGCAGCTTGGGGGCAGCCCGCCTGAACACTGAAGCTTTCTTT. Translation gives CASSLGAARLNTEAFF.

This clone has a single count. The CDR3 bases are TGTGCCAGCAGCCCCCGACAAGCATGGTTGAACACTGAAGCTTTCTTT. It codes for CASSPRQAWLNTEAFF. The chain uses TRBV11-2 and TRBJ1-1; D gene ambiguous. This CDR3 contains 16 residues. The V and J ends lost 5 bases and 0 bases respectively, with 16 bases between them. Germline CDR1 and CDR2: SGHAT and FQNNGV.

This clone turned up a few times. The same CDR3 can be traced to other DNA sequences in this sample. This chain joins TRBV28 and TRBJ1-2; the D is unclear. Germline CDR1 reads MDHEN; CDR2 reads SYDVKM. Trimming took 5 bases from V and 3 from J, leaving 4 bases between them. This CDR3 spans 11 amino acids. This CDR3 reads CASSIYYGYTF. The CDR3 DNA reads TGTGCCAGCAGTATATACTATGGCTACACCTTC.

The chain has TRBV27 and TRBJ1-4; 9 bases match TRBD1. V lost 4 bases to trimming and J lost 5 bases; unmatched junction nucleotides: 11. CDR1 MNHEY and CDR2 SMNVEV come from the germline V gene (reference sequence). This CDR3 region has 17 residues. DNA of the CDR3: TGTGCCAGCAGTTCAACCTACAGGGGGCGGAAAAATGAAAAACTGTTTTTT. Amino acid sequence: CASSSTYRGRKNEKLFF.

The chain links TRBV5-5 to TRBJ2-7; 7 bases fit TRBD1. This CDR3 contains 12 residues. Germline values: CDR1 SGHKS, CDR2 YYEKEE (reference sequence). Trimming cost V 3 bases and J 11 bases; bases outside gene matches: 8. CDR3 DNA: TGTGCCAGCAGCTCGGATGGACAGGTGGAGTACTTC. Translated, it gives CASSSDGQVEYF.

This chain uses TRBV29-1 with TRBJ2-3, with D tentatively TRBD2 (6 bases). CDR1 SQVTM and CDR2 ANQGSEA come from the germline V gene. Trimming removed 7 bases at V and 0 bases at J, with 11 bases between. The CDR3 has 13 residues. CDR3 amino acids: CSGRRASTDTQYF. As DNA, the CDR3 is TGCAGCGGAAGGAGGGCGAGCACAGATACGCAGTATTTT.

V gene TRBV4-3 combines with J gene TRBJ2-1, with 8 bases that match TRBD2. CDR1 and CDR2 from the germline V gene are LGHNA and YSLEER. V lost 1 base, J lost 7 bases, and 12 bases stayed unmatched. The CDR3 spans 17 residues. CDR3 loop: CASSQVKTAGEWNEQFF. The CDR3 DNA reads TGCGCCAGCAGCCAAGTGAAGACAGCGGGAGAGTGGAATGAGCAGTTCTTC.

This rearrangement joins TRBV27 to TRBJ1-2, with a tentative D call TRBD1 (6 bases). Germline V lookup: CDR1 MNHEY, CDR2 SMNVEV (reference sequence). This CDR3 comprises 15 residues. Deletions cut 6 bases from V and 0 bases from J, with 14 bases between. The CDR3 coding sequence is TGTGCCAGCAGGCCCCGGGGGCCCACTAACTATGGCTACACCTTC. Residues: CASRPRGPTNYGYTF.

V is TRBV15 and J is TRBJ1-5; weak D call: TRBD1 (5 bases). V was pared by 3 bases and J by 7 bases, with 16 bases between. There are 15 residues in the CDR3. CDR1 and CDR2 (germline): LNHNV, YYDKDF (reference sequence). CDR3 residues: CATSRGEQGGQPQHF. CDR3 DNA: TGTGCCACCAGCAGGGGAGAGCAGGGAGGGCAGCCCCAGCATTTT. Filled out from reference TRBV15 and TRBJ1-5, the complete variable domain reads DAMVIQNPRYQVTQFGKPVTLSCSQTLNHNVMYWYQQKSSQAPKLLFHYYDKDFNNEADTPDNFQSRRPNTSFCFLDIRSPGLGDTAMYLCATSRGEQGGQPQHFGDGTRLSIL.

The chain links TRBV29-1 to TRBJ2-2, with TRBD1 matching 8 bases. V lost 6 bases, J lost 5 bases, and 8 bases stayed unmatched. This CDR3 has 14 residues. CDR1 and CDR2 from the germline V gene are SQVTM and ANQGSEA. The CDR3: CSVTTGGWTGELFF. The CDR3 DNA follows: TGCAGCGTCACAACAGGGGGGTGGACCGGGGAGCTGTTTTTT.

A remark on this clone: At one of its ends the junction is not consistent with the germline gene, which may arise from a read error. J is TRBJ2-3 and V is TRBV27, with 7 nucleotides matching TRBD1. This CDR3 region has 17 residues. In germline, CDR1 is MNHEY, CDR2 SMNVEV (reference sequence). CDR3: CASSSYTSLGRTGTQYF. The CDR3, as DNA: TGTGCCAGCAGTTCGTACACTAGTTTGGGTCGGACAGGTACGCAGTATTTT.

The chain combines TRBV7-2 with TRBJ2-2, with unresolved D. CDR1 and CDR2 (germline): SGHTA, FQGNSA. CDR3 length equals 13 residues. V was shortened by 3 bases and J by 5 bases, with 7 bases between the two germline ends. The CDR3 DNA sequence: TGTGCCAGCAGCTTGTTGGGTACCGGGGAGCTGTTTTTT. Translating it yields CASSLLGTGELFF.

The chain links TRBV6-1 to TRBJ2-6; D not resolved. This CDR3 has 15 amino acids. V lost 4 bases and J lost 3, with 10 bases in between. Germline V gene sequence: CDR1 MNHNS, CDR2 SASEGT. CDR3 residues: CASSVEGYGANVLTF. The CDR3 region has the DNA TGTGCCAGCAGTGTGGAAGGGTATGGGGCCAACGTCCTGACTTTC.

The chain is built from TRBV7-9 and TRBJ1-5, with a weak D call TRBD1 (5 bases). V lost 2 bases and J lost 0, with 17 bases in between. This CDR3 region has 18 residues. CDR1 and CDR2 (germline): SEHNR, FQNEAQ (reference sequence). Here the CDR3 DNA reads TGTGCCAGCAGCTTATCACTTCAGGGCTTGAGTAGCAATCAGCCCCAGCATTTT. Translation gives CASSLSLQGLSSNQPQHF.

The chain has TRBV9 and TRBJ1-2; D is uncertain. The germline V gene has CDR1 SGDLS and CDR2 YYNGEE. Between the trimmed V and J ends, which lost 2 bases and 0 bases, there was a span of 5 bases. The CDR3 sequence is 13 residues long. CDR3 in amino acids: CASSVDPNYGYTF. Here the CDR3 DNA reads TGTGCCAGCAGCGTCGACCCTAACTATGGCTACACCTTC.

The CDR3 nucleotides read TGTGCCAGCAGCGCGAAGGGGACTAGCGGGAGTGTAGCCGGGGAGCTGTTTTTT. This translates into CASSAKGTSGSVAGELFF. This sequence joins TRBV9 and TRBJ2-2, with 14 bases that match TRBD2. Trimming took 3 bases from V and 6 from J; bases not matched to a gene: 10. This CDR3 is 18 amino acids long. The V gene's germline CDR1 is SGDLS and CDR2 YYNGEE.

The V and J genes are TRBV13 and TRBJ1-3; 8 bases agree with TRBD1. CDR3 size: 14 residues. J lost 9 bases, V lost 6 bases, and 10 bases had no gene match. CDR1 and CDR2 from the germline V gene are PRHDT and FYEKMQ (reference sequence). In DNA form, the CDR3 reads TGTGCCAGCAGTTACGTCGGACAGGGTAGCACCATATATTTT. Translation gives CASSYVGQGSTIYF.

About this clone: A junction boundary mismatches the germline segment, possibly from a read error. The rearrangement joins TRBV29-1 to TRBJ2-7, with TRBD2 identical over 7 bases. CDR3 length: 14 amino acids. Per germline, CDR1 SQVTM and CDR2 ANQGSEA. The CDR3, as DNA: TGCAGCGCCCAACTGGTTAGCGGGTCCTCCGAGCAGTACTTC. Translation: CSAQLVSGSSEQYF.

In its sample, this clone was seen once. V usage is TRBV7-2 and J usage is TRBJ2-2; TRBD2 aligns across 9 bases. The V and J ends lost 1 base and 8 bases, in that order; junction bases with no gene match: 11. Looked up from germline, CDR1 is SGHTA and CDR2 is FQGNSA. The CDR3 runs 17 residues. The CDR3 nucleotides read TGTGCCAGCAGCTTAGTACGGGGCGGGAGGGCCGTTGGGGAGCTGTTTTTT. It is translated as CASSLVRGGRAVGELFF.

This clone showed up many times. This chain uses TRBV30 with TRBJ2-7, with D maybe TRBD1 (6 bases). V lost 4 bases and J lost 2, with 12 bases in between. Per the germline V gene, CDR1 is GTSNPN and CDR2 is SVGIG (reference sequence). The CDR3 has 13 amino acids. CDR3: CAWTSDRPYEQYF. The CDR3 bases are TGTGCCTGGACCTCGGACAGACCCTACGAGCAGTACTTC.

The chain joins TRBV19 to TRBJ2-3; D is perhaps TRBD1 or TRBD2 (5 bases each). The V and J ends lost 4 bases and 0 bases respectively, with 14 bases between them. Germline V gene data show CDR1 as LNHDA and CDR2 as SQIVND (reference sequence). This CDR3 has 16 amino acids. CDR3 in amino acids: CASSTGRGPSTDTQYF. The CDR3 region has the DNA TGTGCCAGTAGTACGGGGCGCGGCCCGAGCACAGATACGCAGTATTTT.

This clone was observed a few times. This sequence joins TRBV7-9 and TRBJ1-3; D unresolved. This CDR3 region has 19 residues. The germline gives CDR1 SEHNR, CDR2 FQNEAQ (reference sequence). V lost 2 bases and J 0 bases, leaving 20 bases between the germline ends. CDR3 sequence (DNA): TGTGCCAGCAGCTTACTAATGGGTGGCAGTAAGGACTCTGGAAACACCATATATTTT. Translating it yields CASSLLMGGSKDSGNTIYF.

The chain uses TRBV2 and TRBJ2-1; D is possibly TRBD1 (8 bases). This CDR3 spans 15 amino acids. Trimming removed 5 bases from V and 4 bases from J, with 15 bases in between. Germline lookup yields CDR1 SNHLY and CDR2 FYNNEI. The CDR3 here is CASSTNRGGYNEQFF. CDR3 DNA: TGTGCCAGCAGTACCAACAGGGGGGGTTACAATGAGCAGTTCTTC.

The rearrangement uses TRBV9 and TRBJ2-1; TRBD2 matches at 9 bases. Germline lookup yields CDR1 SGDLS and CDR2 YYNGEE. V lost 0 bases to trimming and J lost 4 bases; unmatched junction nucleotides: 5. The CDR3 spans 16 residues. Here the CDR3 reads CASSVAAGGKYNEQFF. DNA of the CDR3: TGTGCCAGCAGCGTAGCGGCGGGAGGGAAATACAATGAGCAGTTCTTC.